This T cell receptor (beta chain) appears in the sequencing data of a study of T cell repertoires in ileal Crohn's disease. Study-wide points: Clonal expansions were more frequent in active smokers than non-smokers at surgery.

CDR1 is LNHDA, CDR2 SQIVND, per germline (reference sequence). The CDR3 is 13 amino acids. Trimming shortened V by 5 bases and J by 6 bases, and 14 bases separated the two germline ends. Here immunoSEQ multiplex PCR was the method, and the copy in TCRdb shows in-frame clones only, minus some. The table lists 12,000 or so clones, more than 70% of them singletons. With regard to this clone: Its antigen is unknown.

Time point defined: neoterminal ileum biopsy at postoperative endoscopy, about 6 months after surgery. The chain has TRBV19 and TRBJ2-7; D might be TRBD1 (6 bases). The receptor comes from an adult with Crohn's disease. The sample was ileal tissue. Here the CDR3 reads CASSFTGKAEQYF. The CDR3 nucleotides are TGTGCCAGTAGTTTTACAGGGAAGGCCGAGCAGTACTTC.